Listed below are T cell receptor beta chains from one sample, sequenced in a study of CD8 T cells in Susac syndrome. TCRdb reprocessed the immunoSEQ multiplex PCR reads with MiXCR, giving one entry per CDR3 protein. The data hold 95,000 to 150,000 distinct CDR3 sequences, with approximately 95% observed a single time. Sequenced sample: CD8+ T cells from PBMCs. These receptors all come from a human donor with multiple sclerosis. The conserved cysteine and the conserved F or W are not part of the CDR3 here. Fields, in order: CDR3 protein, V gene, J gene.

CDR3 protein: ASSPTSGSTDTQY; V gene: TRBV7-3; J gene: TRBJ2-3
CDR3 protein: AAGGKTQY; V gene: TRBV15; J gene: TRBJ2-5
CDR3 protein: ASSITQTGPEGAF; V gene: TRBV7-9; J gene: TRBJ1-1
CDR3 protein: ASSQEGQARGELF; V gene: TRBV4-1; J gene: TRBJ2-2
CDR3 protein: ASSLVPTSGRPNEQF; V gene: TRBV5-1; J gene: TRBJ2-1
CDR3 protein: ASRGRGVEAF; V gene: TRBV6-6; J gene: TRBJ1-1
CDR3 protein: ASSWRQGENYGYT; V gene: TRBV5-1; J gene: TRBJ1-2
CDR3 protein: SVGNSPRDEQF; V gene: TRBV29-1; J gene: TRBJ2-1
CDR3 protein: ASSPGTGDEQY; V gene: TRBV7-3; J gene: TRBJ2-7
CDR3 protein: ASSYSITQVRTGPSYEQY; V gene: TRBV6-5; J gene: TRBJ2-7
CDR3 protein: ASSKTSGSSYEQY; V gene: TRBV7-2; J gene: TRBJ2-7
CDR3 protein: AWSTGRFTEAF; V gene: TRBV30; J gene: TRBJ1-1
CDR3 protein: ATAGGVHGYT; V gene: TRBV13; J gene: TRBJ1-2
CDR3 protein: ASSHRDRTNEQF; V gene: TRBV4-1; J gene: TRBJ2-1
CDR3 protein: ASSLGFRDTNEKLF; V gene: TRBV13; J gene: TRBJ1-4